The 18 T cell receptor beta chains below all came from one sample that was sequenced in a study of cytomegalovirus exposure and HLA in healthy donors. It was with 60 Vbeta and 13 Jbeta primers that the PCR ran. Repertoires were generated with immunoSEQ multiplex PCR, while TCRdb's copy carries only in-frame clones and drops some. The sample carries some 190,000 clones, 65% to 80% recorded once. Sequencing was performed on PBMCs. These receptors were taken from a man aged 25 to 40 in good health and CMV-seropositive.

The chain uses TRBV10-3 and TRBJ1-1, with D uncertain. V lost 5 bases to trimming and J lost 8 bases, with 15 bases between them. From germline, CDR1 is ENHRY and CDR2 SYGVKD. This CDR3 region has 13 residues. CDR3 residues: CAISPLSPSEAFF. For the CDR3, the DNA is TGTGCCATCAGTCCACTGAGCCCCTCAGAAGCTTTCTTT.

The CDR3 spells CASTRDSDQPQHF. The CDR3 DNA sequence: TGTGCCAGCACCCGGGACAGCGATCAGCCCCAGCATTTT. The chain recombines TRBV2 with TRBJ1-5; 7 nucleotides align to TRBD1. Germline values: CDR1 SNHLY, CDR2 FYNNEI. The J segment lost 5 bases and the V segment lost 7 bases, leaving 5 bases of the junction unmatched. CDR3 length: 13 amino acids.

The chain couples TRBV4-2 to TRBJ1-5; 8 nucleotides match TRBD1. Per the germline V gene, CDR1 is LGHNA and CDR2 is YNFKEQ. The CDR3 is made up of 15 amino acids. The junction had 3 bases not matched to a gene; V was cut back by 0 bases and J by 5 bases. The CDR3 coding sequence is TGTGCCAGCAGCCAAGATGGGACAGGCCATCAGCCCCAGCATTTT. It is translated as CASSQDGTGHQPQHF.

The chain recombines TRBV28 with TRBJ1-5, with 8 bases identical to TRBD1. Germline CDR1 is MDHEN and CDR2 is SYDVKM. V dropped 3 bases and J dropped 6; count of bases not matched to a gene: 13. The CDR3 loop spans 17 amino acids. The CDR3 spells CASSLGQDDLLSQPQHF. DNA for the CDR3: TGTGCCAGCAGTTTGGGACAGGACGACCTCCTAAGTCAGCCCCAGCATTTT.

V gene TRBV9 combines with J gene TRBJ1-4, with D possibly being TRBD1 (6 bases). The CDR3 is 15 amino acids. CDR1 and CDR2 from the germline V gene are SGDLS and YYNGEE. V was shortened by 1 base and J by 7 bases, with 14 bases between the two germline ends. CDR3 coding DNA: TGTGCCAGCAGCGTACAAGGGGGAATCGGTGAAAAACTGTTTTTT. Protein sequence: CASSVQGGIGEKLFF.

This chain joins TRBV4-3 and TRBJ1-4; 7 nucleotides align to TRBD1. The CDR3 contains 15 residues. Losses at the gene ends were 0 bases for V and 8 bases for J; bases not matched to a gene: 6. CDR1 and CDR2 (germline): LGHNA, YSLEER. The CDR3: CASSQETGRSEKLFF. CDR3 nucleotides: TGCGCCAGCAGCCAAGAGACAGGGAGGTCCGAAAAACTGTTTTTT.

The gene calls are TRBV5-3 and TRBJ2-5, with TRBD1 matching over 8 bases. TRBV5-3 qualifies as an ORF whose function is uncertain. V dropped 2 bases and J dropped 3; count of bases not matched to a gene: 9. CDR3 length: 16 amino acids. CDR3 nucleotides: TGTGCCAGAAGCTTCCCCGGACAGGGAGTAAAAGAGACCCAGTACTTC. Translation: CARSFPGQGVKETQYF.

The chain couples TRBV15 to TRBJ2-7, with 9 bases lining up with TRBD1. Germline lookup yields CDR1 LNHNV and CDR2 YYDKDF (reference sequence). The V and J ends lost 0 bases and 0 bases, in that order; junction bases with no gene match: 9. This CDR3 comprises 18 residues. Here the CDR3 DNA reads TGTGCCACCAGCAGAGATCCCCTGGGGACAGGGTCCTCCTACGAGCAGTACTTC. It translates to CATSRDPLGTGSSYEQYF.

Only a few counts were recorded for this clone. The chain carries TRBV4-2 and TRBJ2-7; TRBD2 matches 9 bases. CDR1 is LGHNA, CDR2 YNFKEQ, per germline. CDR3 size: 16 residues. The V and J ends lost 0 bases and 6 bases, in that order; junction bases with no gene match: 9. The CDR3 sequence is CASSQDWASGVGEQYF. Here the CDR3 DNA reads TGTGCCAGCAGCCAAGATTGGGCTAGCGGGGTGGGCGAGCAGTACTTC.

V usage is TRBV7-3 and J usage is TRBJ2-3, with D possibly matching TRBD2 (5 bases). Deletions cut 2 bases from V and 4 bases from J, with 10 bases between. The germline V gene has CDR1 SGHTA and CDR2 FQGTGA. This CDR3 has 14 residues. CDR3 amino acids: CASSLRVAPDTQYF. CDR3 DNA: TGTGCCAGCAGCTTACGTGTAGCGCCAGATACGCAGTATTTT.

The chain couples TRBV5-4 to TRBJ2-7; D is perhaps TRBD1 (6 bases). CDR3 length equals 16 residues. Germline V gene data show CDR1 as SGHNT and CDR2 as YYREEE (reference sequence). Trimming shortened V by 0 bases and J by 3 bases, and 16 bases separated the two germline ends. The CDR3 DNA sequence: TGTGCCAGCAGCTTGGGAACGCCAGGGGTAATCTACGAGCAGTACTTC. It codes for CASSLGTPGVIYEQYF. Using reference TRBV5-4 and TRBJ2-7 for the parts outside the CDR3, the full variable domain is ETGVTQSPTHLIKTRGQQVTLRCSSQSGHNTVSWYQQALGQGPQFIFQYYREEENGRGNFPPRFSGLQFPNYSSELNVNALELDDSALYLCASSLGTPGVIYEQYFGPGTRLTVT.

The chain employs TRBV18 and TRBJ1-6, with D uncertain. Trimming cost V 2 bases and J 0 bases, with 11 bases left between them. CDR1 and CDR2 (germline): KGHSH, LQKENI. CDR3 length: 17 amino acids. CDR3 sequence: CASSPMQWSSYNSPLHF. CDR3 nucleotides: TGTGCCAGCTCACCAATGCAATGGAGCTCCTATAATTCACCCCTCCACTTT.

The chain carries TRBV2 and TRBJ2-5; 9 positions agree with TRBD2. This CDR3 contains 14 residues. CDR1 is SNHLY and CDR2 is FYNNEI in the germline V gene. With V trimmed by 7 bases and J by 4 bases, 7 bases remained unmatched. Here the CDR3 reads CASTFLTSGETQYF. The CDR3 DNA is TGTGCCAGCACCTTTCTGACTAGCGGAGAGACCCAGTACTTC.

CDR3 coding DNA: TGCGCCAGCAGCCGCACAGGGGTAGATACGCAGTATTTT. Protein sequence: CASSRTGVDTQYF. V gene TRBV5-1 combines with J gene TRBJ2-3; 7 bases agree with TRBD1. This CDR3 has 13 residues. V shed 4 bases and J 5 bases; nucleotides not matched to a gene: 4. CDR1 is SGHRS and CDR2 is YFSETQ in the germline V gene.

The CDR3 coding sequence is TGTGCCAGCAGCTCGCGGGGGCCTTTCTCCTACAATGAGCAGTTCTTC. As protein: CASSSRGPFSYNEQFF. The rearrangement uses TRBV5-5 and TRBJ2-1, with a tentative D call TRBD2 (7 bases). Trimming removed 3 bases at V and 0 bases at J, with 13 bases between. CDR1 is SGHKS and CDR2 is YYEKEE in the germline V gene (reference sequence). The length of the CDR3 is 16 residues.

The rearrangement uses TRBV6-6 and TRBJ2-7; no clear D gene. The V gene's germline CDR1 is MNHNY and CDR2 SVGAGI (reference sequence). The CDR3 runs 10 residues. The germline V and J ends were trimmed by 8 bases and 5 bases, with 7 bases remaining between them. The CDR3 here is CASGVDEQYF. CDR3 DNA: TGTGCCAGCGGAGTTGACGAGCAGTACTTC.

CDR3 region: CASSPASRLVPVDTQYF. CDR3 sequence (DNA): TGTGCCAGCAGCCCGGCTTCCAGACTAGTCCCAGTCGATACGCAGTATTTT. The gene calls are TRBV4-2 and TRBJ2-3, with D possibly matching TRBD2 (6 bases). Trimming stripped 4 bases from V and 6 bases from J, with 23 bases between. CDR1 LGHNA and CDR2 YNFKEQ come from the germline V gene. The CDR3 spans 17 residues.

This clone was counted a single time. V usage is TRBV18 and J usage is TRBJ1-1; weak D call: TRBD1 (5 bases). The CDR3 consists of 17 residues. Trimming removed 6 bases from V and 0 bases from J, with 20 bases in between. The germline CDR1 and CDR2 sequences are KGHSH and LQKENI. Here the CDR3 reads CASSPGGRYGLNTEAFF. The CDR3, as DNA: TGTGCCAGCTCCCCCGGGGGGAGATATGGTCTGAACACTGAAGCTTTCTTT.